Below, 20 T cell receptor beta chains from the same sample are listed, as sequenced in a study of cytomegalovirus exposure and HLA in healthy donors. The study ran its PCR with 60 Vbeta and 13 Jbeta primers. Produced via immunoSEQ multiplex PCR; TCRdb's table is partial and in-frame only. The table shows around 110,000 clones, with about 80% occurring only once. The sequencing input was PBMCs. All receptors come from a man aged 25-40 years in good health and CMV-seropositive.

The V and J genes are TRBV6-6 and TRBJ2-1; D unresolved. Germline V gene data show CDR1 as MNHNY and CDR2 as SVGAGI (reference sequence). This CDR3 has 13 amino acids. The germline V and J ends were trimmed by 6 bases and 4 bases, with 10 bases remaining between them. Here the CDR3 DNA reads TGTGCCAGCAGCAGAGGAGTTTACAATGAGCAGTTCTTC. Translation gives CASSRGVYNEQFF.

This clone was observed a few times. The chain couples TRBV4-1 to TRBJ1-2; D is possibly TRBD1 (6 bases). The CDR3 has 15 residues. V lost 0 bases and J 7 bases, leaving 15 bases between the germline ends. Germline CDR1 MGHRA, CDR2 YSYEKL. CDR3 nucleotide sequence: TGCGCCAGCAGCCAAGAAAGGGGGAATTGGGGTGGCTACACCTTC. Its protein product is CASSQERGNWGGYTF.

As regards this clone: One junction end disagrees with the germline gene, perhaps due to a read error. The CDR3 DNA is TGTGCCAGCAGCCCTGGGGCCTTTAAAAACAGTCAGTACTTC. This gives the protein CASSPGAFKNSQYF. The rearrangement links TRBV11-3 to TRBJ2-4, with a tentative D call TRBD1 (5 bases). The CDR3 runs to 14 residues. The V gene's germline CDR1 is SGHNT and CDR2 YENEEA.

This chain joins TRBV27 and TRBJ2-3; D might be TRBD2 (5 bases). This CDR3 has 13 residues. The V end was cut by 5 bases, the J end by 3 bases, with 9 bases between. The germline gives CDR1 MNHEY, CDR2 SMNVEV (reference sequence). CDR3 coding DNA: TGTGCCAGCAGTCAGCGGTTGACAGATACGCAGTATTTT. It yields the protein CASSQRLTDTQYF.

The chain combines TRBV19 with TRBJ2-3; 10 positions agree with TRBD2. V was clipped by 2 bases and J by 2 bases; unmatched bases: 4. Germline CDR1 reads LNHDA; CDR2 reads SQIVND (reference sequence). CDR3 size: 16 residues. In DNA, the CDR3 is TGTGCCAGTAGTATACCTAGCGGGAGTCTCACAGATACGCAGTATTTT. Translating gives CASSIPSGSLTDTQYF.

The V and J genes are TRBV6-5 and TRBJ1-3; possibly TRBD1 for D (6 bases). From germline, CDR1 is MNHEY and CDR2 SVGAGI. This CDR3 is 16 amino acids long. Trimming removed 0 bases at V and 3 bases at J, with 12 bases between. This CDR3 reads CASSYSLGAYGNTIYF. In DNA, the CDR3 is TGTGCCAGCAGTTACTCCCTGGGGGCGTATGGAAACACCATATATTTT.

This clone has more than one count but fewer than ten. The genes are TRBV19 and TRBJ2-4; a possible D gene is TRBD1 (5 bases). The V gene's germline CDR1 is LNHDA and CDR2 SQIVND (reference sequence). Trimming removed 5 bases from V and 3 bases from J, with 20 bases in between. This CDR3 comprises 17 residues. The CDR3 DNA is TGTGCCAGTAGTCCTAACAGGTTGGAAGGTCGCAAAAACATTCAGTACTTC. Amino acids: CASSPNRLEGRKNIQYF.

This chain uses TRBV20-1 with TRBJ1-1, with unresolved D. CDR3 length: 11 amino acids. The V and J ends lost 0 bases and 9 bases respectively, with 8 bases between them. Germline V gives CDR1 DFQATT, CDR2 SNEGSKA (reference sequence). In nucleotides, the CDR3 is TGCAGTGCTAGAGACCTCTTCCAAGCTTTCTTT. It yields the protein CSARDLFQAFF.

V and J are TRBV7-9 and TRBJ1-2, with D perhaps TRBD1 (6 bases). In germline, CDR1 is SEHNR, CDR2 FQNEAQ (reference sequence). Trimming shortened V by 4 bases and J by 1 base, and 10 bases separated the two germline ends. This CDR3 has 14 residues. The CDR3: CASSWTAYNYGYTF. The CDR3 nucleotides read TGTGCCAGCAGCTGGACAGCTTATAACTATGGCTACACCTTC. The whole variable domain, filled in from reference TRBV7-9 and TRBJ1-2, reads DTGVSQNPRHKITKRGQNVTFRCDPISEHNRLYWYRQTLGQGPEFLTYFQNEAQLEKSRLLSDRFSAERPKGSFSTLEIQRTEQGDSAMYLCASSWTAYNYGYTFGSGTRLTVV.

The CDR3 coding sequence is TGTGCCAGCAGCTTTAGGGGACTAGCGGGTTCGATACGGATTCAGTACTTC. This gives the protein CASSFRGLAGSIRIQYF. The V call is TRBV12-1, the J call TRBJ2-4; the table's D call of TRBD2 was not tested on the DNA. TRBV12-1 is reported as a pseudogene. The CDR3 has 17 residues.

On this clone: A junction boundary mismatches the germline segment, possibly from a read error. This rearrangement joins TRBV27 to TRBJ1-4; D unresolved. Germline values: CDR1 MNHEY, CDR2 SMNVEV (reference sequence). This CDR3 contains 13 residues. CDR3 coding DNA: TGTGCAAGCAGTATTAACAGTGGGGAAAAACTGTTTTTT. This gives the protein CASSINSGEKLFF.

The V gene is TRBV14, the J gene TRBJ2-5; D is uncertain. This CDR3 contains 14 residues. Trimming pared 5 bases from V and 5 bases from J, leaving 15 bases between. Germline V gene sequence: CDR1 SGHDN, CDR2 FVKESK. CDR3 nucleotides: TGTGCCAGCAGCGTCACCCGATTCGGGGAGACCCAGTACTTC. Protein: CASSVTRFGETQYF.

J is TRBJ2-1 and V is TRBV5-5; 13 nucleotides align to TRBD2. The ends lost 0 bases at V and 2 bases at J; junction bases unmatched: 8. Germline values: CDR1 SGHKS, CDR2 YYEKEE (reference sequence). CDR3 size: 19 residues. CDR3 in amino acids: CASSLAGTSGIGPYNEQFF. DNA of the CDR3: TGTGCCAGCAGCTTGGCCGGGACTAGCGGGATCGGGCCCTACAATGAGCAGTTCTTC.

This clone was seen only a few times. The chain carries TRBV5-4 and TRBJ1-2; perhaps TRBD1 as D (6 bases). Trimming stripped 5 bases from V and 3 bases from J, with 11 bases between. Germline CDR1 and CDR2: SGHNT and YYREEE (reference sequence). CDR3 length: 13 amino acids. For the CDR3, the DNA is TGTGCCAGCAGGACAGGTTTCGACTATGGCTACACCTTC. Protein: CASRTGFDYGYTF. Looking up the rest from reference TRBV5-4 and TRBJ1-2 gives the full variable domain: ETGVTQSPTHLIKTRGQQVTLRCSSQSGHNTVSWYQQALGQGPQFIFQYYREEENGRGNFPPRFSGLQFPNYSSELNVNALELDDSALYLCASRTGFDYGYTFGSGTRLTVV.

This clone was seen a few times. V is TRBV25-1 and J is TRBJ2-7; the match to TRBD1 covers 9 bases. The CDR3 runs to 14 residues. The germline V gene encodes CDR1 MGHDK and CDR2 SYGVNS. The J segment lost 2 bases and the V segment lost 6 bases, leaving 5 bases of the junction unmatched. The DNA of the CDR3 is TGTGCCAGCAGAGCGGGACAGGGTCCCTACGAGCAGTACTTC. Protein product: CASRAGQGPYEQYF.

Details on this clone: The junction departs from germline at one end; a sequencing error may be responsible. The chain recombines TRBV7-9 with TRBJ2-3; a possible D gene is TRBD1 (5 bases). The CDR3 contains 17 residues. Germline lookup yields CDR1 SEHNR and CDR2 FQNEAQ (reference sequence). CDR3 nucleotide sequence: TGTTCCAGCAGCTCCTCATTGGGGCTGACCTTCACAGATACGCAGTATTTT. Translated, it gives CSSSSSLGLTFTDTQYF.

The genes are TRBV6-5 and TRBJ2-7; a weak D match, TRBD1 (7 bases). CDR1 is MNHEY, CDR2 SVGAGI, per germline. V lost 5 bases and J lost 3, with 17 bases in between. The CDR3 loop spans 15 amino acids. The CDR3 is CASSQAGGTVYEQYF. Written as DNA, the CDR3 is TGTGCCAGCAGTCAGGCGGGCGGGACAGTCTACGAGCAGTACTTC.

The count of this clone is one. Written as DNA, the CDR3 is TGTGCCAGCAGCCCCCAAGCGGGGGGCTATGGCTACACCTTC. Amino acids: CASSPQAGGYGYTF. This sequence joins TRBV7-8 and TRBJ1-2, with D possibly being TRBD1 (5 bases). V lost 5 bases, J lost 4 bases, and 14 bases lay in between. The CDR3 spans 14 residues. The V gene's germline CDR1 is SGHVS and CDR2 FQNEAQ.

CDR3 nucleotide sequence: TGCGCCAGCAGCCAAGATTGGGAGGATACGCAGTATTTT. Residues: CASSQDWEDTQYF. The rearrangement uses TRBV4-1 and TRBJ2-3; the D gene is possibly TRBD2 (5 bases). Germline values: CDR1 MGHRA, CDR2 YSYEKL. Trimming took off 0 bases at V and 6 bases at J, with 7 bases between the two ends. The CDR3 is 13 residues long.

This clone was counted a few times. The V and J genes are TRBV5-1 and TRBJ2-3, with D perhaps matching TRBD2 (6 bases). This CDR3 region has 14 residues. V dropped 7 bases and J dropped 3 bases, with 15 bases sitting between them. The germline V gene has CDR1 SGHRS and CDR2 YFSETQ. DNA of the CDR3: TGCGCCAGCGGGTGGGCGGGGAGGACAGATACGCAGTATTTT. It is translated as CASGWAGRTDTQYF.